This TCR beta chain is from a study of blood T cells in healthy people across ages. The CDR3 is 14 residues long. Germline V gives CDR1 SGHDT, CDR2 YYEEEE. V lost 4 bases to trimming and J lost 1 base, with 11 bases between them. Alongside a J-beta primer mix, a sample-barcoded 5' primer served in a second PCR lasting roughly 6 to 11 cycles. MiXCR was run by TCRdb on the 5' RACE reads, yielding one entry per CDR3 protein. Of 450,000 to 700,000 distinct CDR3 sequences listed, approximately 25% are singletons. This clonotype was seen more than once but under ten times. Its target is unknown. Overall study results and limits: Whereas aged donors had fewer naive CD4+ cells, long-lived donors had more of them and higher diversity.

The rearrangement uses TRBV5-6 and TRBJ1-1; D may be TRBD1 (5 bases). Input material: blood. This TCR was sampled from an older woman in good health. CDR3 residues: CASSGRGPNTEAFF. The CDR3 DNA follows: TGTGCCAGCAGCGGCCGGGGCCCGAACACTGAAGCTTTCTTT.